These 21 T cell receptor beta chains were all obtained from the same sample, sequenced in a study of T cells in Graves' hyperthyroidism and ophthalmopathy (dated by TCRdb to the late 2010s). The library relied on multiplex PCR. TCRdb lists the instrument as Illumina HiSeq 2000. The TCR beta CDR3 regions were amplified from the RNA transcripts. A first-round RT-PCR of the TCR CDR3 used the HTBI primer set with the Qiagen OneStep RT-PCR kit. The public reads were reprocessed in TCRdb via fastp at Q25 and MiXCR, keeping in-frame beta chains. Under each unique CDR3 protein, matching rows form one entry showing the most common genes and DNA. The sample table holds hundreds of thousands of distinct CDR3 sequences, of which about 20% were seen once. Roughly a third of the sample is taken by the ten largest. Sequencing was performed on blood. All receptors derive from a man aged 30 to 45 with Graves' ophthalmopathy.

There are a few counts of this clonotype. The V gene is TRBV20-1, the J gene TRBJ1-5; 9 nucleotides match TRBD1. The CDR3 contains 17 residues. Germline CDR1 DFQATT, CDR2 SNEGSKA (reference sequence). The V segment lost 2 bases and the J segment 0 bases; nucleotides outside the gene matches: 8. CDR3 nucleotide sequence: TGCAGTGCTAGAAGAGGGACAGGGCTAAATAGCAATCAGCCCCAGCATTTT. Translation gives CSARRGTGLNSNQPQHF.

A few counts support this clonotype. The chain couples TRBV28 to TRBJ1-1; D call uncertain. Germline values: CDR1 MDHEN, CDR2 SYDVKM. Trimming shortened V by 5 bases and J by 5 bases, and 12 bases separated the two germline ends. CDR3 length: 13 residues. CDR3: CASSLAIFTEAFF. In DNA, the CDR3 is TGTGCCAGCAGTCTAGCTATTTTTACTGAAGCTTTCTTT.

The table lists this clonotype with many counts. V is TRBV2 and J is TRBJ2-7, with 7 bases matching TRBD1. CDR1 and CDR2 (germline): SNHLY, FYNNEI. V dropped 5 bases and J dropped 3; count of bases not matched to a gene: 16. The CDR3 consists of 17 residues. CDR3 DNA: TGTGCCAGCAGTCTAAACATAGACAGGGACGCCAACTACGAGCAGTACTTC. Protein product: CASSLNIDRDANYEQYF.

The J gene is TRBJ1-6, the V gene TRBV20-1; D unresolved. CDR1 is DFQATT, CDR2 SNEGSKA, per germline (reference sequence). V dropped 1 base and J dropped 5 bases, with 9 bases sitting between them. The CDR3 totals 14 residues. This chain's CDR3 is CSARGEGNNSPLHF. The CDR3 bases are TGCAGTGCTAGAGGGGAAGGGAATAATTCACCCCTCCACTTT.

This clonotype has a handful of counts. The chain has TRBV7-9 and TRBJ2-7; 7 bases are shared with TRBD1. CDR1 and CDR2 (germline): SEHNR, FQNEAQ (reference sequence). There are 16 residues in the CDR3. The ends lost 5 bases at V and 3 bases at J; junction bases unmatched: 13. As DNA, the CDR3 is TGTGCCAGCAGCCATCCCACCGGGACAGCTCACTACGAGCAGTACTTC. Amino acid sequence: CASSHPTGTAHYEQYF.

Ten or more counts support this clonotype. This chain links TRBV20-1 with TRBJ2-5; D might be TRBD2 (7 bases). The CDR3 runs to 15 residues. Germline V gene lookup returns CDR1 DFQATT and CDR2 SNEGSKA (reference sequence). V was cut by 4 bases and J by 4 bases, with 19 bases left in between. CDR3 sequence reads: CSAIRISGTPETQYF. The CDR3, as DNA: TGCAGTGCTATAAGGATCAGCGGGACACCAGAGACCCAGTACTTC.

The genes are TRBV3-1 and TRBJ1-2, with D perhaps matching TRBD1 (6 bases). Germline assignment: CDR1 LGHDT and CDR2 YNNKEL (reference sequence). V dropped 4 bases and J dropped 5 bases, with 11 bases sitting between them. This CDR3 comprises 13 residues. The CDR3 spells CASSPGDSYGYTF. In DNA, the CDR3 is TGTGCCAGCAGCCCAGGGGACTCATATGGCTACACCTTC.

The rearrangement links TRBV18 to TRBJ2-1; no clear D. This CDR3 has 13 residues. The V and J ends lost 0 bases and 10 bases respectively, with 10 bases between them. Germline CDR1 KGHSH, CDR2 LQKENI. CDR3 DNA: TGTGCCAGCTCACCACCGGAGCGCAGAGAGCAGTTCTTC. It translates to CASSPPERREQFF.

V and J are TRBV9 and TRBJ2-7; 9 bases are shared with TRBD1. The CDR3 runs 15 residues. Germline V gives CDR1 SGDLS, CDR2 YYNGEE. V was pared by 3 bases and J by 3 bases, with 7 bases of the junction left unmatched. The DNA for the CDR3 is TGTGCCAGCAGCGGGGGACAGGGAATGAACTACGAGCAGTACTTC. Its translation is CASSGGQGMNYEQYF.

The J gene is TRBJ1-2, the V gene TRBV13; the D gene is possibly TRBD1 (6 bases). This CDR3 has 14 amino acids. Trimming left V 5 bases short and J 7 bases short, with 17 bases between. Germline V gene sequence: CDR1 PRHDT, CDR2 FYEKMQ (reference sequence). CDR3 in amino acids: CASSNRWGPGGYTF. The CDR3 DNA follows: TGTGCCAGCAGCAACCGGTGGGGGCCGGGTGGCTACACCTTC. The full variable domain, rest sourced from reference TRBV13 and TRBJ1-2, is AAGVIQSPRHLIKEKRETATLKCYPIPRHDTVYWYQQGPGQDPQFLISFYEKMQSDKGSIPDRFSAQQFSDYHSELNMSSLELGDSALYFCASSNRWGPGGYTFGSGTRLTVV.

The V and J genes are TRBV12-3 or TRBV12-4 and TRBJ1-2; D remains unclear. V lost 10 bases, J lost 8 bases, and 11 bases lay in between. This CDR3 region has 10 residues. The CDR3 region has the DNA TGTGCCATGAAGCGGGAGGGCTACACCTTC. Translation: CAMKREGYTF.

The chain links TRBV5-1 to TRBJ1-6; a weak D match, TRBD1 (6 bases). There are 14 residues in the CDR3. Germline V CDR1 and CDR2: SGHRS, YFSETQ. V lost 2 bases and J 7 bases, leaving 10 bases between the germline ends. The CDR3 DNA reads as TGCGCCAGCAGCTTTGAGGGGGGGAATTCACCCCTCCACTTT. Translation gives CASSFEGGNSPLHF.

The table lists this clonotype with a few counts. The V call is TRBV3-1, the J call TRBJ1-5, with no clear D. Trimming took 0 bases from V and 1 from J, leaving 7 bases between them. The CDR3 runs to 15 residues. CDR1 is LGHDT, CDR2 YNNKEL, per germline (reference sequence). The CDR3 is CASSQDPLSNQPQHF. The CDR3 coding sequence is TGTGCCAGCAGCCAAGATCCTCTAAGCAATCAGCCCCAGCATTTT. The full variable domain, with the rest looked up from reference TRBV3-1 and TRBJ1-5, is DTAVSQTPKYLVTQMGNDKSIKCEQNLGHDTMYWYKQDSKKFLKIMFSYNNKELIINETVPNRFSPKSPDKAHLNLHINSLELGDSAVYFCASSQDPLSNQPQHFGDGTRLSIL.

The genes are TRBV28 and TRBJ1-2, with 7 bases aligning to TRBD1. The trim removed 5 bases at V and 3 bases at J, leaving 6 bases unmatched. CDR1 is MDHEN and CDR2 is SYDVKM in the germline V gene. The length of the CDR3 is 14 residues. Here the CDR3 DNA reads TGTGCCAGCAGTAGATACAGGGGAGACTATGGCTACACCTTC. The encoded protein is CASSRYRGDYGYTF.

CDR3 residues: CAISESGQNTGELFF. As DNA, the CDR3 is TGTGCCATCAGTGAGTCGGGTCAAAACACCGGGGAGCTGTTTTTT. The gene calls are TRBV10-3 and TRBJ2-2; D ambiguous. The length of the CDR3 is 15 residues. Germline assignment: CDR1 ENHRY and CDR2 SYGVKD. V lost 0 bases and J lost 2, with 7 bases in between.

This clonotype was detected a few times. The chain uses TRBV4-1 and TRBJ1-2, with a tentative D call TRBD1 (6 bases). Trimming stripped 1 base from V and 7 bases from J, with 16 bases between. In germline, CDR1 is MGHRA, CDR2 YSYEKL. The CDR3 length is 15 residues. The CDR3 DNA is TGCGCCAGCAGCCAAGTTTCCACAGGGTACCTTGGCTACACCTTC. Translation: CASSQVSTGYLGYTF.

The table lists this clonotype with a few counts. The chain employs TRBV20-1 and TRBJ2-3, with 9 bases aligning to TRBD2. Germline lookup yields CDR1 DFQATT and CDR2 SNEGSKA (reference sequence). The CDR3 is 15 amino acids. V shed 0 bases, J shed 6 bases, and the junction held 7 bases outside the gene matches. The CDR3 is CSARDWLAGFDTQYF. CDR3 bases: TGCAGTGCTAGAGATTGGCTAGCGGGATTTGATACGCAGTATTTT.

CDR3 amino acids: CSATTGWSGVRSYNEQFF. CDR3 nucleotide sequence: TGCAGTGCCACCACAGGTTGGAGCGGAGTTAGGTCCTACAATGAGCAGTTCTTC. V usage is TRBV20-1 and J usage is TRBJ2-1; D might be TRBD1 or TRBD2, each matching 5 bases. Between the trimmed V and J ends, which lost 6 bases and 1 base, there was a span of 25 bases. This CDR3 comprises 18 residues. Germline lookup yields CDR1 DFQATT and CDR2 SNEGSKA (reference sequence).

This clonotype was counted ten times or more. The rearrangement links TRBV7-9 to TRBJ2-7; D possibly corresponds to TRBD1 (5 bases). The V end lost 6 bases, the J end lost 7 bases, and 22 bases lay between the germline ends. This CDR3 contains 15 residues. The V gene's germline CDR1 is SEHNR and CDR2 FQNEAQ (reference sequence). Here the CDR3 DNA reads TGTGCCAGCAGTTCTCTAGGAAGGGGTTCAGAGGAGCAGTACTTC. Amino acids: CASSSLGRGSEEQYF.

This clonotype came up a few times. The CDR3 sequence is CASRDNPDVLYGYTF. The CDR3 DNA reads as TGTGCCAGCAGAGATAACCCGGACGTGCTCTATGGCTACACCTTC. The chain uses TRBV6-1 and TRBJ1-2; D gene uncertain. From germline, CDR1 is MNHNS and CDR2 SASEGT. The germline V and J ends were trimmed by 6 bases and 4 bases, with 18 bases remaining between them. This CDR3 is 15 amino acids long.

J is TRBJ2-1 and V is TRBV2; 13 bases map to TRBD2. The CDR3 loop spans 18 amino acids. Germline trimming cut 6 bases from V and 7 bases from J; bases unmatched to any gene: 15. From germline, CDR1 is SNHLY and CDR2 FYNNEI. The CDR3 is CASRPYIGLAGEENEQFF. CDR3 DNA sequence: TGTGCCAGCAGACCCTATATCGGACTAGCGGGAGAGGAGAATGAGCAGTTCTTC.